A selection of T cell receptor beta chains follows, all from one sample in a study of tumor and adjacent non-tumor tissue in lung cancer. TCRdb processed the multiplex PCR reads anew with MiXCR; each CDR3 protein has one entry. The table lists some 80,000 distinct CDR3 sequences, just over 75% of them singletons. The sequenced material came from distant non-tumor lung tissue. The receptors shown here come from a man aged 65 to 85 with non-small cell lung cancer. Both conserved end residues are part of each CDR3. A D gene is named only where the DNA matches it firmly. The size of a clone is reported for some rows only, either as once, few or many, or as a class for expanded clones.

D gene	V gene	clone size	J gene	CDR3 protein	CDR3 DNA
.	TRBV6-2/TRBV6-3	.	TRBJ1-2	CASSQGHGCTF	TGTGCCAGCAGTCAGGGGCATGGCTGCACCTTC
.	TRBV29-1	medium-sized	TRBJ2-5	CSAADRFQETQYF	TGCAGCGCGGCCGACAGGTTCCAAGAGACACAGTACTTC
TRBD2	TRBV28	once	TRBJ2-7	CATGGVFRGSYEQYF	TGTGCCACCGGGGGGGTCTTTCGGGGGTCCTACGAGCAGTACTTC
TRBD2	TRBV6-1	.	TRBJ2-2	CANSRLAGATGELFF	TGTGCCAATAGTCGACTAGCGGGAGCCACCGGGGAGCTGTTTTTT
.	TRBV12-3/TRBV12-4	once	TRBJ2-5	CASRQSDYPIGGLPQETQYF	TGTGCCAGCAGACAAAGCGACTACCCGATTGGCGGGCTTCCCCAGGAGACCCAGTACTTC
TRBD1	TRBV5-6	.	TRBJ2-7	CGSSSVIPDRTYEQYF	TGTGGCAGCAGCTCCGTTATCCCGGACAGGACCTACGAGCAGTACTTC
TRBD1	TRBV5-5	many	TRBJ1-2	CASSHYLKQGSGYGYTF	TGTGCCAGCAGCCACTACCTAAAACAGGGGAGTGGGTATGGCTACACCTTC
.	TRBV6-2/TRBV6-3	.	TRBJ2-7	CASSRTGFYEQYF	TGTGCCAGCTCGAGGACTGGCTTCTACGAGCAGTACTTC
TRBD2	TRBV10-1	.	TRBJ2-1	CTSSPTSGAYNEQLF	TGCACCAGTAGCCCGACTAGCGGGGCCTACAATGAGCAGCTCTTC
.	TRBV6-1	.	TRBJ2-7	CASSEDQGIYVQYF	TGTGCCAGCAGTGAAGATCAGGGAATCTACGTGCAGTACTTC
.	TRBV6-2/TRBV6-3	.	TRBJ1-1	CANNTRQVTNTEAFF	TGTGCCAACAATACGAGACAGGTGACGAACACTGAAGCTTTCTTT
TRBD2	TRBV12-3/TRBV12-4	.	TRBJ2-1	CVSSLGAGVLYEQFF	TGTGTCAGCAGTTTAGGAGCGGGAGTCCTGTACGAGCAGTTCTTC
.	TRBV6-5	many	TRBJ2-1	CASSYAFLQFF	TGTGCCAGCAGTTACGCCTTTCTGCAGTTCTTC
TRBD1	TRBV5-5	.	TRBJ1-1	CASSYKLGQWAGMTEVFF	TGTGCCAGCAGTTACAAGCTGGGACAGTGGGCGGGTATGACTGAAGTTTTCTTT
.	TRBV10-3	.	TRBJ2-7	CAISPSRVYKQYF	TGTGCCATCAGTCCCTCGAGGGTTTACAAGCAGTACTTC
.	TRBV6-1	few	TRBJ2-7	CGSGFLGGEQYF	TGTGGCAGCGGATTCCTAGGGGGTGAGCAGTACTTC
TRBD2	TRBV4-2	.	TRBJ2-3	CACSQETSGGLSTDTQYF	TGTGCCTGCAGCCAAGAAACTAGCGGGGGACTCAGCACAGATACGCAGTATTTT
.	TRBV11-2	.	TRBJ1-1	CDSTLRGTEVFF	TGTGACAGCACATTGAGGGGTACTGAAGTTTTCTTT
TRBD1	TRBV6-1	.	TRBJ1-2	CPSSGGTGTGYTF	TGTCCCAGCAGTGGAGGGACAGGGACTGGCTACACCTTC
.	TRBV20-1	.	TRBJ2-7	CSARQCMNEQYF	TGCAGTGCCCGACAGTGTATGAACGAGCAGTACTTC
.	TRBV6-5	.	TRBJ1-6	CASSYAECKNSPLHF	TGTGCTAGCAGTTATGCCGAATGTAAAAATTCACCCCTCCACTTT
TRBD2	TRBV11-2	.	TRBJ2-5	CASSLVWTSGGLREAQYF	TGTGCCAGCAGCTTAGTATGGACTAGCGGGGGCCTACGAGAGGCCCAGTACTTC